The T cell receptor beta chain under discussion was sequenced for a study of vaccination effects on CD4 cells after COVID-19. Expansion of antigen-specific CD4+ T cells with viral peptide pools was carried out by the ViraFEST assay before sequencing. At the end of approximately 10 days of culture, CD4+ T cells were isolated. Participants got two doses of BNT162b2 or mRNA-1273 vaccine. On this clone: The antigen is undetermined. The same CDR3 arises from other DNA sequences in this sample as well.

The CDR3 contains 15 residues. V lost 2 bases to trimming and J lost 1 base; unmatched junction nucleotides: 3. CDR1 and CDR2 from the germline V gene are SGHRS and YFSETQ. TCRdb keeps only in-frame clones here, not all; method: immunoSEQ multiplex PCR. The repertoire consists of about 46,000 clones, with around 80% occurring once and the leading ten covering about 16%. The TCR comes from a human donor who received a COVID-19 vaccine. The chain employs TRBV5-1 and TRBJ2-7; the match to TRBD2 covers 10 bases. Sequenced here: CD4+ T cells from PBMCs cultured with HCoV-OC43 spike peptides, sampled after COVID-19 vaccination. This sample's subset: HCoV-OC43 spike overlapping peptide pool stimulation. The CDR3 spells CASSLEAGGSYEQYF. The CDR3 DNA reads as TGCGCCAGCAGCTTAGAAGCGGGGGGGTCCTACGAGCAGTACTTC. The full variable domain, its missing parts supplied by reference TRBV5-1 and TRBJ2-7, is KAGVTQTPRYLIKTRGQQVTLSCSPISGHRSVSWYQQTPGQGLQFLFEYFSETQRNKGNFPGRFSGRQFSNSRSEMNVSTLELGDSALYLCASSLEAGGSYEQYFGPGTRLTVT.